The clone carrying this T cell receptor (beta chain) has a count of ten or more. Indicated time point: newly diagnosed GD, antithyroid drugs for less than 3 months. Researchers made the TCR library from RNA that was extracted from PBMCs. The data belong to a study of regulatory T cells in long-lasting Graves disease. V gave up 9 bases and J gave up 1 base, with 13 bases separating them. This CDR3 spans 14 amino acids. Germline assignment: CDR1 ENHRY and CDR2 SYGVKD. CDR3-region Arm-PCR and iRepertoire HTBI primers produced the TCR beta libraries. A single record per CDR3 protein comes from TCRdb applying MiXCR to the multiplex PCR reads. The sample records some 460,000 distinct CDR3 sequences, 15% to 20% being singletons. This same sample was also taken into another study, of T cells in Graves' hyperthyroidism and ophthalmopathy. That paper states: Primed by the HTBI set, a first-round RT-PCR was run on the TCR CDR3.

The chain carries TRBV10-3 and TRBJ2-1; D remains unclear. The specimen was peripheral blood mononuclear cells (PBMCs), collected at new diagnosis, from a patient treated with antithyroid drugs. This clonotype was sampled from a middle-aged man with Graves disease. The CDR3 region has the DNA TGTGCCATACGGGTTGGCGGTTCCTACAATGAGCAGTTCTTC. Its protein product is CAIRVGGSYNEQFF.